The sample holds a few counts of the clone carrying this TCR beta chain. The sample originates from a study of coeliac disease. Here immunoSEQ multiplex PCR was the method, and the copy in TCRdb shows in-frame clones only, minus some. This repertoire shows several thousand clones, nearly 65% found once; its top ten account for approximately 3.1%. Sequences were obtained from lamina propria lymphocytes from the gut. The receptor comes from a woman aged 55-70 years with active celiac disease.

The CDR3 nucleotides are TGTGCCAGCGGACAGAACAATCAGCCCCAGCATTTT. Its translation is CASGQNNQPQHF. The chain couples TRBV27 to TRBJ1-5, with D tentatively TRBD1 (6 bases). The germline V gene has CDR1 MNHEY and CDR2 SMNVEV (reference sequence). The CDR3 is 12 amino acids. V lost 8 bases and J 3 bases, leaving 8 bases between the germline ends.